This is a list of T cell receptor beta chains from one sample in a study of blood T cells in healthy people across ages. From the 5' RACE reads, TCRdb called clonotypes with MiXCR, one entry per CDR3 protein. The sample shows some 640,000 distinct CDR3 sequences, over 45% of them seen only once. The sample comprised blood. These receptors were taken from a woman aged 55-69 years in good health. CDR3s include the opening cysteine and the closing phenylalanine or tryptophan. The D gene is left open where the match is weak. The size of a clone is reported for some rows only, either as once, few or many, or as a class for expanded clones.

NA | TRBJ2-7 | TRBV7-2 | NA | TGTGCCAGCAGCTTAGCTTCAGGGCTCAACGAGCAGTACTTC | CASSLASGLNEQYF
TRBD2 | TRBJ2-1 | TRBV4-3 | NA | TGCGCCAGCAGCCAAGAGAGGTCTCCGGGACTAGCGGGAGGACCCTCCTACAATGAGCAGTTCTTC | CASSQERSPGLAGGPSYNEQFF
TRBD1 | TRBJ2-7 | TRBV6-2/TRBV6-3 | once | TGTGCCAGCAGAAGGACAGGGAACTACGAGCAGTACTTC | CASRRTGNYEQYF
NA | TRBJ1-2 | TRBV29-1 | NA | TGCAGCGCCATAACACTTAACTATGGCTACACCTTC | CSAITLNYGYTF
NA | TRBJ2-3 | TRBV2 | NA | TGTGCCAGCAGTGGCAGGGTTGGCACAGATACGCAGTATTTT | CASSGRVGTDTQYF
TRBD2 | TRBJ2-7 | TRBV10-3 | few | TGTGCCATCAGTCTGGGGACTAGCGGCTACGAGCAGTACTTC | CAISLGTSGYEQYF
TRBD2 | TRBJ2-5 | TRBV6-1 | few | TGTGCCAGCAGTGATCAAGCGCGGGGGCAAGAGACCCAGTACTTC | CASSDQARGQETQYF
NA | TRBJ2-7 | TRBV19 | NA | TGTGCCAGTAGTATAGGAGCAGCCAACTCCTACGAGCAGTACTTC | CASSIGAANSYEQYF
NA | TRBJ2-1 | TRBV21-1 | NA | TGTGCCAGCAGCAAAGCAGATATGAGGGGTCCCTACAATGAGCAGTTCTTC | CASSKADMRGPYNEQFF
NA | TRBJ2-1 | TRBV12-3/TRBV12-4 | many | TGTGCCAGCAGTTTGGGAAATGAGCAGTTCTTC | CASSLGNEQFF
NA | TRBJ2-5 | TRBV3-1 | once | TGTGCCAGCAGCCCAGGGTCCCGTGGAGGGGGTGAGCAGTACTTC | CASSPGSRGGGEQYF
NA | TRBJ2-5 | TRBV2 | NA | TGTGCCAGCAGTGTGGCGGGAAAAGAGGAGACCCAGTACTTC | CASSVAGKEETQYF
NA | TRBJ2-1 | TRBV7-9 | few | TGTGCCAGCGGAAGCTTAGGGGGGGGACAGAATGAGCAGTTCTTC | CASGSLGGGQNEQFF
TRBD1 | TRBJ1-6 | TRBV20-1 | once | TGCAGTGCTAGCACCCGTAACAGGGGTTCACCCCTCCACTTT | CSASTRNRGSPLHF
NA | TRBJ2-5 | TRBV4-3 | NA | TGCGCCAGCAGCCAAGCGGTCCAAGAGACCCAGTACTTC | CASSQAVQETQYF
NA | TRBJ1-2 | TRBV20-1 | NA | TGCAGTGCTATACTAACCCAGCAGGGTATCTATGGCTACACCTTC | CSAILTQQGIYGYTF
TRBD1 | TRBJ2-3 | TRBV5-1 | NA | TGCGCCAGCAGCACTCGACAGGGGGCGGCAGATACGCAGTATTTT | CASSTRQGAADTQYF
NA | TRBJ2-5 | TRBV6-5 | NA | TGTGCCAGCAAACGGGGCCCCACACAAGAGACCCAGTACTTC | CASKRGPTQETQYF
TRBD1 | TRBJ2-3 | TRBV6-5 | NA | TGTGCCAGCAGTTACTCCAGCGTCGCCGGACAGGGGCCAGATACGCAGTATTTT | CASSYSSVAGQGPDTQYF
TRBD1 | TRBJ1-4 | TRBV3-1 | NA | TGTGCCAGCAACCTGGGACAGGGTATGCAAGGGCTGTTTTTT | CASNLGQGMQGLFF
NA | TRBJ2-1 | TRBV2 | once | TGTGCCAGCACCGTACTAGCACTTGAGCAGTTCTTC | CASTVLALEQFF
TRBD2 | TRBJ2-7 | TRBV28 | NA | TGTGCCAGCAGTTTGGGACTAGCGGGACCATCCTCCTACGAGCAGTACTTC | CASSLGLAGPSSYEQYF
NA | TRBJ2-7 | TRBV25-1 | once | TGTGCCAGCAGTGAGAATCTAGCTGAGCAGTACTTC | CASSENLAEQYF
NA | TRBJ1-2 | TRBV4-3 | few | TGCGCCAGCAGCCAATACAGGGACGGGGACTATGGCTACACCTTC | CASSQYRDGDYGYTF
TRBD1 | TRBJ2-7 | TRBV6-5 | few | TGTGCCAGCAGCAAATGGACAGGGGGAGGTGGGGAGCAGTACTTC | CASSKWTGGGGEQYF
TRBD2 | TRBJ2-7 | TRBV10-3 | NA | TGTGCCATCAGTGAGTCGGGGGGGAACTACGAGCAGTACTTC | CAISESGGNYEQYF
NA | TRBJ1-1 | TRBV7-9 | many | TGTGCCAGCAGCTTACCAGGAATGAGGTCTGAAGCTTTCTTT | CASSLPGMRSEAFF
TRBD1 | TRBJ2-1 | TRBV7-2 | few | TGTGCCAGCAGCTTCGCCAGACAGGGCTATGAGCAGTTCTTC | CASSFARQGYEQFF
NA | TRBJ2-7 | TRBV20-1 | NA | TGCAGTGCCTCGGACCGACTCCTCCAGAGGAAGTACTTC | CSASDRLLQRKYF
NA | TRBJ2-5 | TRBV12-3/TRBV12-4 | NA | TGTGCCAGCAGTTTTCCCCCACGAGACGATGAGCAGTACTTC | CASSFPPRDDEQYF
TRBD1 | TRBJ1-1 | TRBV10-3 | NA | TGTGCCAGCCAGGGGGCAGTGAACACTGAAGCTTTCTTT | CASQGAVNTEAFF
NA | TRBJ2-2 | TRBV29-1 | few | TGCAGCGCAGCGACAGGATACACCGGGGAGCTGTTTTTT | CSAATGYTGELFF
NA | TRBJ1-5 | TRBV6-6 | NA | TGTGCCAGCAGTCGGGAGGGGAATAGCAATCAGCCCCAGCATTTT | CASSREGNSNQPQHF
TRBD1 | TRBJ1-1 | TRBV7-2 | NA | TGTGCCAGCAGCCTACAGGGGGCAAGTCACACTGAAGCTTTCTTT | CASSLQGASHTEAFF
NA | TRBJ1-1 | TRBV27 | NA | TGTGCCAGCAGTCACACATGGGACACTGAAGCTTTCTTT | CASSHTWDTEAFF
TRBD1 | TRBJ1-1 | TRBV6-2/TRBV6-3 | few | TGTGCCAGCAGATATACAGGGGGAGTAACTGAAGCTTTCTTT | CASRYTGGVTEAFF
TRBD2 | TRBJ2-3 | TRBV18 | few | TGTGCCAGCTCACCGACTAGCGGGAGGGGAGATACGCAGTATTTT | CASSPTSGRGDTQYF
NA | TRBJ2-7 | TRBV12-3/TRBV12-4 | few | TGTGCCAGCAGTTTAGAACAGAGCTCCTACAATGAGCAGTACTTC | CASSLEQSSYNEQYF
NA | TRBJ2-7 | TRBV29-1 | NA | TGCAGCGTTGCCCAGACTGGCCAATACAATGAGCAGTACTTC | CSVAQTGQYNEQYF
TRBD2 | TRBJ2-3 | TRBV14 | few | TGTGCCAGCAGGGATAGCGGGAGCACAGATACGCAGTATTTT | CASRDSGSTDTQYF
NA | TRBJ2-7 | TRBV7-9 | once | TGTGCCAGCAGCTTAGGAGGACAGGGAGGGGTGTACTTC | CASSLGGQGGVYF
NA | TRBJ2-7 | TRBV20-1 | NA | TGCAGCAGACGTGGCCACGGGGACTACGAGCAGTACTTC | CSRRGHGDYEQYF
TRBD1 | TRBJ2-5 | TRBV4-1 | NA | TGCGCCAGCAGGAACCTCCGCGGCAGGGGGAATGAGCAGTACTTC | CASRNLRGRGNEQYF
NA | TRBJ2-4 | TRBV20-1 | NA | TGCAGTGCTAGAGGCCCCCCAGTAAAAAACATTCAGTACTTC | CSARGPPVKNIQYF
NA | TRBJ2-7 | TRBV20-1 | NA | TGCAGTGCCGCCCATCGGGAGAACTACGAGCAGTACTTC | CSAAHRENYEQYF
TRBD1 | TRBJ2-1 | TRBV11-3 | NA | TGTGCCAGCAGCCCGAGAGGGACAGGGAGTTACAATGAGCAGTTCTTC | CASSPRGTGSYNEQFF
NA | TRBJ2-7 | TRBV7-9 | many | TGTGCCAGCAGCCCGGAAGGGACCTACGAGCAGTACTTC | CASSPEGTYEQYF
TRBD2 | TRBJ2-1 | TRBV20-1 | few | TGCAGTGCTAGAGATCGCCGGTTAGCGGGAGGTGAGCAGTTCTTC | CSARDRRLAGGEQFF
NA | TRBJ2-6 | TRBV7-2 | NA | TGTGCCAGCAGCCTACGGGAGTTAGCAGGTGGTGGGGCCAACGTCCTGACTTTC | CASSLRELAGGGANVLTF
TRBD2 | TRBJ2-4 | TRBV9 | NA | TGTGCCAGCAGCCCGGCCAGCGGGAGTGGATACGTGCAGTACTTC | CASSPASGSGYVQYF